Described below is a single T cell receptor (beta chain) sequence and its context. TCRdb fed the 5' RACE reads into MiXCR, producing one record per CDR3 protein. Among 520,000 or so distinct CDR3 sequences listed, around 20% were seen once. This record comes from a study of identical twins. The V end was cut by 4 bases, the J end by 1 base, with 11 bases between. CDR1 is SGHRS, CDR2 YFSETQ, per germline. The CDR3 is made up of 15 amino acids. These data are also associated with another study on T cells expressing NK-cell markers.

The TCR comes from a woman under 30 in good health. The chain employs TRBV5-1 and TRBJ2-2, with unresolved D. Sequencing input: CD4+ T cells sorted from blood. The CDR3 sequence is CASSRYIRNTGELFF. Written as DNA, the CDR3 is TGCGCCAGCAGCCGGTACATTAGGAACACCGGGGAGCTGTTTTTT.